These T cell receptor beta chains were read from a single sample in a study of T cells after somatic rescue of genetic block. The method was immunoSEQ multiplex PCR; TCRdb's version includes in-frame clones alone and lacks a portion of them. The table records 13,000 or so clones, about 69% of them present only once. The sample comprised peripheral blood mononuclear cells (PBMCs). The receptors were sampled from a boy between 10 and 17 years old. Both conserved end residues are part of each CDR3. A D gene is named only where the DNA matches it firmly. Some rows have no size entry. The others give once, few or many, or a class for an expanded clone.

V gene	D gene	J gene	clone size	CDR3 protein	CDR3 DNA
TRBV9	NA	TRBJ2-2	few	CASSVTNTGELFF	TGTGCCAGCAGCGTAACGAACACCGGGGAGCTGTTTTTT
TRBV5-4	TRBD1	TRBJ2-2	NA	CASSLGDRGTGELFF	TGTGCCAGCAGCTTGGGGGACAGGGGTACCGGGGAGCTGTTTTTT
TRBV5-1	NA	TRBJ2-6	few	CASSHEQGPARANVLTF	TGCGCCAGCAGCCACGAACAGGGCCCAGCTAGGGCCAACGTCCTGACTTTC
TRBV10-1	NA	TRBJ1-2	NA	CASSRSRKTYGYTF	TGCGCCAGCAGTCGATCGCGAAAGACCTATGGCTACACCTTC
TRBV4-1	NA	TRBJ1-4	NA	CASSQDPGAMGEKLFF	TGCGCCAGCAGCCAAGATCCGGGGGCAATGGGTGAAAAACTGTTTTTT
TRBV7-8	NA	TRBJ1-1	NA	CASRVGGTEAFF	TGTGCCAGCAGGGTGGGAGGCACTGAAGCTTTCTTT
TRBV6-5	NA	TRBJ2-7	NA	CASSYMGVGEQYF	TGTGCCAGCAGTTACATGGGGGTGGGGGAGCAGTACTTC
TRBV9	NA	TRBJ2-5	NA	CASSPLRGPQETQYF	TGTGCCAGCAGCCCCTTGAGAGGCCCACAAGAGACCCAGTACTTC
TRBV30	NA	TRBJ1-6	few	CAWRPPQGRDSPLHF	TGTGCCTGGAGACCCCCACAGGGTAGGGACTCACCCCTCCACTTT
TRBV5-1	TRBD1	TRBJ2-7	once	CASSLGQGASQYF	TGCGCCAGCAGCTTGGGGCAGGGGGCAAGTCAGTACTTC
TRBV6-6	TRBD1	TRBJ1-2	once	CASSYSGTGWVYGYTF	TGTGCCAGCAGTTACTCCGGGACAGGGTGGGTCTATGGCTACACCTTC
TRBV5-1	TRBD2	TRBJ2-3	NA	CASSMLAGGKDTQYF	TGCGCCAGCAGCATGCTAGCGGGGGGTAAGGATACGCAGTATTTT
TRBV19	NA	TRBJ1-3	NA	CASSIMLGGRTSGNTIYF	TGTGCCAGTAGTATAATGCTCGGGGGGAGGACCTCTGGAAACACCATATATTTT
TRBV5-4	NA	TRBJ2-7	once	CASSLGLAVGPYEQYF	TGTGCCAGCAGCTTGGGGTTAGCGGTGGGACCCTACGAGCAGTACTTC
TRBV2	NA	TRBJ2-1	NA	CASSELAGSSYNEQFF	TGTGCCAGCAGTGAATTGGCCGGAAGCTCCTACAATGAGCAGTTCTTC
TRBV7-9	NA	TRBJ2-5	NA	CASSLAGLLQETQYF	TGTGCCAGCAGCTTAGCCGGGCTCCTTCAAGAGACCCAGTACTTC
TRBV7-9	NA	TRBJ2-7	medium-sized	CASSPSEYEQYF	TGTGCCAGCAGCCCCTCTGAGTACGAGCAGTACTTC
TRBV27	TRBD1	TRBJ2-7	NA	CASSLRTGSYEQYF	TGTGCCAGCAGTCTAAGGACAGGGTCCTACGAGCAGTACTTC
TRBV15	NA	TRBJ2-2	few	CATSERWDTGELFF	TGTGCCACCAGCGAGCGGTGGGACACCGGGGAGCTGTTTTTT
TRBV5-1	NA	TRBJ1-2	NA	CASSLGRATYGYTF	TGCGCCAGCAGCTTGGGGAGGGCCACCTATGGCTACACCTTC
TRBV5-1	TRBD2	TRBJ2-7	NA	CASSLGTSGRVYEQYF	TGCGCCAGCAGCTTGGGGACTAGCGGGAGGGTCTACGAGCAGTACTTC
TRBV28	TRBD1	TRBJ2-3	NA	CASSSPVWTGGVTDTQYF	TGTGCCAGCAGCTCGCCGGTGTGGACAGGGGGTGTAACAGATACGCAGTATTTT
TRBV9	NA	TRBJ2-2	NA	CASDTGELFF	TGTGCCAGCGACACCGGGGAGCTGTTTTTT
TRBV5-4	TRBD2	TRBJ2-5	once	CASSLGGRAVARGTQYF	TGTGCCAGCAGCTTAGGTGGGAGGGCCGTAGCCAGAGGGACCCAGTACTTC
TRBV2	NA	TRBJ1-6	NA	CASSGGRPGNSPLHF	TGTGCCAGCAGTGGAGGGCGGCCGGGTAATTCACCCCTCCACTTT
TRBV28	TRBD2	TRBJ2-7	few	CASSLIGTSYEQYF	TGTGCCAGCAGTTTGATCGGGACTAGCTACGAGCAGTACTTC
TRBV19	NA	TRBJ1-5	few	CASSDLPVNQPQHF	TGTGCCAGTAGTGACCTACCCGTCAATCAGCCCCAGCATTTT
TRBV2	TRBD1	TRBJ2-2	NA	CASSIQGEWAGELFF	TGTGCCAGCAGCATACAGGGGGAATGGGCCGGGGAGCTGTTTTTT
TRBV9	TRBD1	TRBJ1-6	NA	CASSARTGNSPLHF	TGTGCCAGCAGCGCTAGGACAGGGAATTCACCCCTCCACTTT
TRBV20-1	NA	TRBJ2-3	NA	CSAPPQREYF	TGCAGTGCCCCCCCCCAGAGAGAGTATTTT
TRBV19	TRBD1	TRBJ1-1	NA	CASSIGGQGSTEAFF	TGTGCCAGTAGTATAGGGGGACAGGGAAGCACTGAAGCTTTCTTT
TRBV7-8	NA	TRBJ2-7	NA	CASSSYGTARAYEQYF	TGTGCCAGCAGCTCATACGGGACGGCACGGGCCTACGAGCAGTACTTC
TRBV28	NA	TRBJ2-7	few	CASSSGSPYEQYF	TGTGCCAGCAGTTCGGGTTCCCCCTACGAGCAGTACTTC
TRBV5-1	NA	TRBJ1-1	NA	CASSSLQGTNTEAFF	TGCGCCAGCAGCTCCCTACAGGGAACGAACACTGAAGCTTTCTTT
TRBV15	TRBD2	TRBJ2-7	NA	CATSRTSGGTYGQYF	TGTGCCACCAGCAGGACTAGCGGGGGGACCTACGGGCAGTACTTC
TRBV13	NA	TRBJ2-1	few	CASSLVAPVSYNEQFF	TGTGCCAGCAGCTTAGTAGCCCCGGTCTCCTACAATGAGCAGTTCTTC
TRBV18	NA	TRBJ1-4	NA	CASVTSRGADEKLFF	TGTGCCAGCGTCACCAGTCGGGGGGCGGATGAAAAACTGTTTTTT
TRBV29-1	NA	TRBJ1-1	few	CSVAGETRTEAFF	TGCAGCGTTGCTGGGGAAACGAGAACTGAAGCTTTCTTT
TRBV29-1	TRBD1	TRBJ1-6	NA	CSVEGVGQSQHSYNSPLHF	TGCAGCGTTGAAGGGGTGGGACAGTCCCAACACTCCTATAATTCACCCCTCCACTTT
TRBV6-5	NA	TRBJ2-7	NA	CASSPWGGLYEQYF	TGTGCCAGCAGTCCCTGGGGGGGCCTCTACGAGCAGTACTTC
TRBV2	NA	TRBJ2-2	NA	CASSEWNTGELFF	TGTGCCAGCAGTGAATGGAACACCGGGGAGCTGTTTTTT
TRBV30	NA	TRBJ2-4	NA	CAWSLTAALAKNIQYF	TGTGCCTGGAGTTTGACAGCCGCTCTAGCCAAAAACATTCAGTACTTC
TRBV28	NA	TRBJ2-5	NA	CASSLWAPGETQYF	TGTGCCAGCAGTTTATGGGCCCCGGGGGAGACCCAGTACTTC
TRBV5-8	NA	TRBJ2-5	once	CASSLVRVGETQYF	TGTGCCAGCAGCTTGGTCAGGGTTGGGGAGACCCAGTACTTC
TRBV10-3	TRBD2	TRBJ2-5	NA	CAARGNGEETQYF	TGTGCCGCGCGGGGGAACGGAGAAGAGACCCAGTACTTC
TRBV18	NA	TRBJ1-1	few	CASSPSENTEAFF	TGTGCCAGCTCACCGAGCGAGAACACTGAAGCTTTCTTT
TRBV28	NA	TRBJ1-4	NA	CASSLPEREKLFF	TGTGCCAGCAGTTTACCGGAGCGTGAAAAACTGTTTTTT
TRBV5-4	TRBD1	TRBJ1-2	NA	CASRRDRGNYGYTF	TGTGCCAGCAGACGGGACAGGGGTAACTATGGCTACACCTTC